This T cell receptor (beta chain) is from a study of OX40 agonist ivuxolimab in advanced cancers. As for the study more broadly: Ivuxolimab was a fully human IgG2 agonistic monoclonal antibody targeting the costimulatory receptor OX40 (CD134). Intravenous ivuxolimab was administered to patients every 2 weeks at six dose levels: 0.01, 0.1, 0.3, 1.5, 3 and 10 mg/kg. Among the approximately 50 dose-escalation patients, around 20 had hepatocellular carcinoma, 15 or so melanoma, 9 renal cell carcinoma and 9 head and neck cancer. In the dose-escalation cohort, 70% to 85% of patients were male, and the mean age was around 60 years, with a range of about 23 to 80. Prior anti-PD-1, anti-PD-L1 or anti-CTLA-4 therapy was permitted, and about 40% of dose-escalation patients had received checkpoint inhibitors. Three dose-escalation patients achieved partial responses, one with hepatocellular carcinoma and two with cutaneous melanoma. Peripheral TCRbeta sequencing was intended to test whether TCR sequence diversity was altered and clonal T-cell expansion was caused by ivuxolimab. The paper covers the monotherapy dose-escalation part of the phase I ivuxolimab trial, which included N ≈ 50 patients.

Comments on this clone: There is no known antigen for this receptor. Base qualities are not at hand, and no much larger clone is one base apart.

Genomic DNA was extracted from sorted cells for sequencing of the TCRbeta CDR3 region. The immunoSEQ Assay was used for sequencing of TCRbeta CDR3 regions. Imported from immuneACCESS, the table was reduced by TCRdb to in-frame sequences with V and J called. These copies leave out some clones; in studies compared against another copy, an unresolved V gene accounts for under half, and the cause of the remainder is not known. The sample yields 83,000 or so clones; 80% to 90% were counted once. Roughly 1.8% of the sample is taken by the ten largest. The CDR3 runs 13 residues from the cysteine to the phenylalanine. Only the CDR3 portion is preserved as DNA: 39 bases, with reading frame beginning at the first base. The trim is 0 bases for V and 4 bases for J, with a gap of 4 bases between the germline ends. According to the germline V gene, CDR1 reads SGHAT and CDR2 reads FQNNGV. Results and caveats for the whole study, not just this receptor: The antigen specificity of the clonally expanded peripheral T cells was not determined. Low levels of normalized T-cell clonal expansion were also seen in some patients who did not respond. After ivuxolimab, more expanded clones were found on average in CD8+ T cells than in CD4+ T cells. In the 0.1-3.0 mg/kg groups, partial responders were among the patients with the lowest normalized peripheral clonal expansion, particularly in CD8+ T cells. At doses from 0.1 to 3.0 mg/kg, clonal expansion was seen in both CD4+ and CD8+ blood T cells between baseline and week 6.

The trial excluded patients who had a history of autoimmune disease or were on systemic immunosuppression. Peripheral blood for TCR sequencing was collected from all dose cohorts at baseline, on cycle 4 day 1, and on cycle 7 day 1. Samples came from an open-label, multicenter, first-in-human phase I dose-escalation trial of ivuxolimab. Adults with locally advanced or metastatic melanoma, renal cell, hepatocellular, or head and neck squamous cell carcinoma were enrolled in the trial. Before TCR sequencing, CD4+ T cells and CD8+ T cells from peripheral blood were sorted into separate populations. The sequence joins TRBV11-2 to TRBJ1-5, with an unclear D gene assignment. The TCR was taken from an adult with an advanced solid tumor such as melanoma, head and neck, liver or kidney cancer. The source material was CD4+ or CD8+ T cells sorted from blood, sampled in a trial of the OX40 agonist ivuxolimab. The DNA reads TGTGCCAGCAGCTTAGACGCGAATCAGCCCCAGCATTTT. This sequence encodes CASSLDANQPQHF.